This T cell receptor (beta chain) is drawn from a study of T cells in Graves' hyperthyroidism and ophthalmopathy (dated by TCRdb to the late 2010s). As for the study more broadly: Peripheral blood was collected at initial diagnosis, before any treatment. The roughly 99 discovery patients were divided at random into training and test sets in a 7:3 ratio. Whether ophthalmopathy could be predicted prospectively was tested in an independent validation cohort made up of roughly 19 hyperthyroidism patients plus 17 patients who later progressed to ophthalmopathy. TCR Vbeta CDR3 sequencing of 135 peripheral blood samples (about 45 ophthalmopathy, 75 hyperthyroidism and roughly 17 progressor patients) is reported in the paper. In about 6 Graves' hyperthyroidism patients, the study also compared T-cell repertoires from thyroid tissue with T-cell repertoires from blood. Following sampling, methimazole starting at 30 mg daily was given to hyperthyroidism patients, and high-dose intravenous methylprednisolone was given to ophthalmopathy patients. To identify TCR V-J signatures that set the groups apart, the researchers used a discovery cohort of about a hundred patients, made up of 40 to 45 with Graves' ophthalmopathy and approximately 57 with stable Graves' hyperthyroidism. What the research found in general, with its limitations: Blood samples also contained most of the expanded thyroid clonotypes (frequency above 0.001), which suggests that blood repertoires may reflect thyroid immune responses. In validation, the model predicted progression to ophthalmopathy a median of approximately 6.6 months before onset, with roughly 70% sensitivity and roughly 73% specificity. A 13 V-J signature model separated ophthalmopathy from stable hyperthyroidism, with about 88% sensitivity and about 81% specificity in cross-validation and 80%/75% in testing. Sample size was not statistically predetermined, and blinding of investigators to group allocation was not performed.

Amplification of TCR beta CDR3 regions was carried out from RNA transcripts. A first-round RT-PCR of the TCR CDR3 used the HTBI primer set with the Qiagen OneStep RT-PCR kit. Libraries were constructed in a second round of multiplex PCR, after which size selection and purification were carried out. Libraries were sequenced paired-end with 100 bp reads on an Illumina HiSeq2000. Under the source paper's analysis protocol: SOAPnuke was used to process the raw data, throwing out any read that contained adapters or uncalled bases, had a mean Phred below 15, or lacked an exact constant-primer or identifier match. COPE v1.2.5 was used to merge the high-quality paired reads, and each unique nucleotide sequence was defined as a clonotype. MiTCR v1.1 was used to align the clonotypes against IMGT TRBV, TRBD and TRBJ reference segments. The analysis included only V-J combinations with a frequency above 0.0001, which together covered around 99% of the repertoires. The TCS score was defined as F50 (clonal expansion) divided by E x V (chaos), with BLOSUM62-based TCRdist calculated between CDR3 peptides within each V-J. Welch's t-statistics and random forest reduced around 520 V-J features to under 15, which were used in a naive Bayes classifier (R e1071). The raw public reads went through TCRdb reprocessing: fastp at Q25, MiXCR clone calling, in-frame beta chains kept. When rows share a CDR3 protein, they turn into one entry using the most common DNA and genes. The V and J calls, along with clone size, are taken from TCRdb and not from the paper's own processing. Here the sample has hundreds of thousands of distinct CDR3 sequences; 12% to 15% occur a single time. The ten largest account for approximately 19% of the sample.

Details on this clonotype: Its antigen specificity is not known. One base away there is no much larger clone; base qualities are not given.

Ophthalmopathy patients had moderately to severely active disease, Clinical Activity Score of at least 3, NOSPECS grade of at least 4, and duration under 3 months. Patients with uncontrolled infections, other autoimmune diseases, pregnancy or lactation were excluded. Diagnoses relied on clinical symptoms, serum thyroxine and TRAb, thyroid ultrasound and orbital computed tomography. PBMCs were isolated from about 10 ml of fresh peripheral blood by Ficoll-Paque density gradient centrifugation. Total RNA was extracted with Trizol reagent, and quality was checked on an Agilent 2100 Bioanalyzer. At the junction V is shortened by 1 base and J by 6 bases, with 16 bases in between. The CDR3, cysteine through phenylalanine, is 16 amino acids long. CDR3 DNA is the only sequence kept; it has 48 bases, read in frame from the first base.

The V gene is TRBV12-3 or TRBV12-4 and the J gene is TRBJ2-1, with the D gene call left open. The TCR originated in a woman aged 60-75 years with Graves' ophthalmopathy. Sequences were obtained from blood. The nucleotides read TGTGCCAGCAGTTTAGATTGGTCCTTCCCGGGCAATGAGCAGTTCTTC. It translates as CASSLDWSFPGNEQFF.